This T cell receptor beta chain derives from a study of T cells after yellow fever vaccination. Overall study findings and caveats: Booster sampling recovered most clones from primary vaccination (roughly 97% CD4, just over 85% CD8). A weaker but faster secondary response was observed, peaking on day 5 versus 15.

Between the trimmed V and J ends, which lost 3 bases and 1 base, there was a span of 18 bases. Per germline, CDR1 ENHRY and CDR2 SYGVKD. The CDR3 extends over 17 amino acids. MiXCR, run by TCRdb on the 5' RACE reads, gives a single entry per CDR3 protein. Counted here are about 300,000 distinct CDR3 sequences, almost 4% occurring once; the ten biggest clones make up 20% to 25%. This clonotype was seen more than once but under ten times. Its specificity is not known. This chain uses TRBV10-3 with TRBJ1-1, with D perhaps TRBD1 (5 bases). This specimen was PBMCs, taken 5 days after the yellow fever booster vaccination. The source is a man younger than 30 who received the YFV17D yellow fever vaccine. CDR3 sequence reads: CAISDRPGDSGNTEAFF. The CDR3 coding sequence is TGTGCCATCAGTGATCGCCCCGGTGACAGCGGGAACACTGAAGCTTTCTTT.